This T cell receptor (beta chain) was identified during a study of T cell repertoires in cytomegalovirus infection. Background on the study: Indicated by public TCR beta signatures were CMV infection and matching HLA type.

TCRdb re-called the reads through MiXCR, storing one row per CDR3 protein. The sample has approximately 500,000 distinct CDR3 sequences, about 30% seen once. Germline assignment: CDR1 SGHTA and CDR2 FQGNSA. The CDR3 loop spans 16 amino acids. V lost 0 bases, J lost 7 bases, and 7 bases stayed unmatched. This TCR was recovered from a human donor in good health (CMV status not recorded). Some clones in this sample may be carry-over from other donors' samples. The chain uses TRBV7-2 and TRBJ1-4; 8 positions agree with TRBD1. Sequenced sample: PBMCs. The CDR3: CASSLARWTGSEKLFF. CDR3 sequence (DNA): TGTGCCAGCAGCTTAGCGCGCTGGACAGGGTCTGAAAAACTGTTTTTT.